One sample yielded the 14 T cell receptor beta chains listed below, sequenced in a study of tumor-infiltrating lymphocytes in localized non-small cell lung cancer (dated by TCRdb to 2020 to 2023). Libraries were built with the immunoSEQ multiplex PCR assay. This immuneACCESS table, as held by TCRdb, lists in-frame sequences with V and J called but not all clones. Of the missing ones, under half trace to an unresolved V gene in checked studies; the others have no known cause. The sample table lists several thousand clones, 71% of them with a count of one. The top ten constitute less than 8% of the sample. Sequencing used uninvolved lung tissue not adjacent to the tumor. Receptors originate from a human donor with non-small cell lung cancer.

V gene TRBV10-1 combines with J gene TRBJ2-1; maybe TRBD1 (5 bases). Germline lookup yields CDR1 WNHNN and CDR2 SYGVQD (reference sequence). CDR3 length: 14 amino acids. V gave up 4 bases and J gave up 4 bases, with 11 bases separating them. CDR3 nucleotide sequence: TGCGCCAGCAGTGGACAGCGCCATTACAATGAGCAGTTCTTC. It specifies CASSGQRHYNEQFF.

The rearrangement links TRBV7-3 to TRBJ1-1; tentative D call: TRBD1 (5 bases). V lost 8 bases and J lost 1, with 11 bases in between. The CDR3 has 13 residues. CDR1 SGHTA and CDR2 FQGTGA come from the germline V gene. CDR3 region: CASGRGPNTEAFF. The CDR3 nucleotides are TGTGCCAGCGGTAGGGGTCCGAACACTGAAGCTTTCTTT.

The chain is built from TRBV7-2 and TRBJ1-2, with TRBD1 as a possible D gene (5 bases). The CDR3 consists of 14 residues. Germline values: CDR1 SGHTA, CDR2 FQGNSA. The V end lost 1 base, the J end lost 3 bases, and 9 bases lay between the germline ends. The CDR3 bases are TGTGCCAGCAGCTTAGGACAGACCTACTATGGCTACACCTTC. It codes for CASSLGQTYYGYTF.

This chain links TRBV29-1 with TRBJ1-2; D call uncertain. The germline V gene encodes CDR1 SQVTM and CDR2 ANQGSEA. V lost 8 bases to trimming and J lost 5 bases, with 15 bases between them. This CDR3 spans 12 amino acids. The CDR3 loop reads CSTRSGSYGYTF. The CDR3 DNA reads TGCAGCACTCGGTCGGGTAGTTATGGCTACACCTTC. The full variable domain, its missing parts supplied by reference TRBV29-1 and TRBJ1-2, is SAVISQKPSRDICQRGTSLTIQCQVDSQVTMMFWYRQQPGQSLTLIATANQGSEATYESGFVIDKFPISRPNLTFSTLTVSNMSPEDSSIYLCSTRSGSYGYTFGSGTRLTVV.

The chain links TRBV7-9 to TRBJ2-3; D may match TRBD1 or TRBD2 (5 bases each). The CDR3 loop spans 11 amino acids. Germline V gives CDR1 SEHNR, CDR2 FQNEAQ (reference sequence). Trimming took 5 bases from V and 11 from J, leaving 11 bases between them. In nucleotides, the CDR3 is TGTGCCAGCAGCCGGATGGGGGTGCAGTATTTT. It codes for CASSRMGVQYF.

The V gene is TRBV11-3, the J gene TRBJ2-2; D is tentatively TRBD1 or TRBD2 (7 bases each). V was shortened by 4 bases and J by 4 bases, with 16 bases between the two germline ends. CDR3 size: 16 residues. Per the germline V gene, CDR1 is SGHNT and CDR2 is YENEEA. The CDR3, as DNA: TGTGCCAGCAGCTCCAGACAGGGAGGGGGCACCGGGGAGCTGTTTTTT. This translates into CASSSRQGGGTGELFF.

The rearrangement uses TRBV28 and TRBJ2-5, with 9 bases that match TRBD2. The CDR3 sequence is 15 residues long. Germline CDR1 and CDR2: MDHEN and SYDVKM. J was trimmed by 2 bases and V by 3 bases; bases with no gene match: 4. The CDR3 nucleotides read TGTGCCAGCAGTTTCCCTAGCGGGACGCAAGAGACCCAGTACTTC. Encoded protein: CASSFPSGTQETQYF.

The chain is built from TRBV6-5 and TRBJ2-7, with 12 bases identical to TRBD1. The CDR3 covers 14 residues. Germline CDR1 is MNHEY and CDR2 is SVGAGI. V was pared by 6 bases and J by 6 bases, with 6 bases of the junction left unmatched. The CDR3 nucleotides are TGTGCCAGCAGCTGGGGACAGGGGGCGACCGAGCAGTACTTC. Amino acid sequence: CASSWGQGATEQYF.

The V call is TRBV7-2, the J call TRBJ1-2; D perhaps matches TRBD1 (5 bases). The V end was cut by 3 bases, the J end by 1 base, with 9 bases between. Germline assignment: CDR1 SGHTA and CDR2 FQGNSA. This CDR3 comprises 14 residues. The DNA of the CDR3 is TGTGCCAGCAGCTTCTACAGGAGTAACTATGGCTACACCTTC. The encoded protein is CASSFYRSNYGYTF.

The V and J genes are TRBV18 and TRBJ2-3; 7 bases match TRBD1. Trimming cost V 5 bases and J 0 bases; bases outside gene matches: 5. This CDR3 has 15 amino acids. The germline V gene has CDR1 KGHSH and CDR2 LQKENI. CDR3 in amino acids: CASSGQDSSTDTQYF. The CDR3 nucleotides read TGTGCCAGCTCAGGACAGGACTCTAGCACAGATACGCAGTATTTT.

The genes are TRBV6-4 and TRBJ1-4, with TRBD1 identical over 9 bases. Per the germline V gene, CDR1 is MRHNA and CDR2 is SNTAGT. The CDR3 extends over 15 amino acids. Trimming removed 4 bases from V and 4 bases from J; junction bases left unmatched: 4. This CDR3 is CASSAPGQGNEKLFF. The CDR3 DNA reads TGTGCCAGCAGTGCCCCGGGACAGGGTAATGAAAAACTGTTTTTT.

CDR3 loop: CASSPRGVGILTGANVLTF. CDR3 DNA sequence: TGTGCCAGCAGCCCCCGCGGGGTGGGGATATTAACTGGGGCCAACGTCCTGACTTTC. The V call is TRBV5-8, the J call TRBJ2-6, with a weak D call TRBD2 (6 bases). Between the trimmed V and J ends, which lost 4 bases and 2 bases, there was a span of 22 bases. The CDR3 spans 19 residues. Germline V gives CDR1 SGHTS, CDR2 YDEGEE. Based on the CDR3 plus reference TRBV5-8 and TRBJ2-6, the full variable domain is EAGVTQSPTHLIKTRGQQATLRCSPISGHTSVYWYQQALGLGLQFLLWYDEGEERNRGNFPPRFSGRQFPNYSSELNVNALELEDSALYLCASSPRGVGILTGANVLTFGAGSRLTVL.

This clone was seen a few times. The chain joins TRBV7-2 to TRBJ2-5; 7 bases are a match to TRBD1. Germline-derived CDR1 and CDR2 are SGHTA and FQGNSA. The CDR3 spans 17 residues. Unmatched junction bases numbered 17, after V lost 5 bases and J lost 5 bases. The CDR3 reads CASSPLTGSRKRETQYF. CDR3 nucleotides: TGTGCCAGCAGCCCATTGACAGGGTCTAGGAAGAGGGAGACCCAGTACTTC.

The chain has TRBV25-1 and TRBJ1-5; no firm D call. Germline V gene sequence: CDR1 MGHDK, CDR2 SYGVNS. V lost 5 bases and J 7 bases, leaving 15 bases between the germline ends. This CDR3 region has 14 residues. CDR3: CASSRLGLGQPQHF. For the CDR3, the DNA is TGTGCCAGCAGTCGGCTGGGCCTGGGGCAGCCCCAGCATTTT.